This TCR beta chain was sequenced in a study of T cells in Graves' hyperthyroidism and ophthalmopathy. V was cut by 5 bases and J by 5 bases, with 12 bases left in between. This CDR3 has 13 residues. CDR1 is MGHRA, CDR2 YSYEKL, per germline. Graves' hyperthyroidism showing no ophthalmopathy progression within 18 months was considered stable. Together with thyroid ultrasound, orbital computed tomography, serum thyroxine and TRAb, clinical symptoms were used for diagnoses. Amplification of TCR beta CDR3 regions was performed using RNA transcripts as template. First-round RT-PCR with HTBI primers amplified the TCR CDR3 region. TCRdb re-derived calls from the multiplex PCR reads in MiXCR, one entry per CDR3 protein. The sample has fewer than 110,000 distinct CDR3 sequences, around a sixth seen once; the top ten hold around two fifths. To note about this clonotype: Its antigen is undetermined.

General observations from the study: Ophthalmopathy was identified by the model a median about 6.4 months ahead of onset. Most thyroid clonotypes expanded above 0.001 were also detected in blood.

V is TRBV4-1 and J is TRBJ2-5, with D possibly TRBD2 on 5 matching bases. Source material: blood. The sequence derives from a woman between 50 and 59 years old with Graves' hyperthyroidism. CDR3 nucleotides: TGCGCCAGCAGCGCCGGGATCTTGGAGACCCAGTACTTC. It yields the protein CASSAGILETQYF.